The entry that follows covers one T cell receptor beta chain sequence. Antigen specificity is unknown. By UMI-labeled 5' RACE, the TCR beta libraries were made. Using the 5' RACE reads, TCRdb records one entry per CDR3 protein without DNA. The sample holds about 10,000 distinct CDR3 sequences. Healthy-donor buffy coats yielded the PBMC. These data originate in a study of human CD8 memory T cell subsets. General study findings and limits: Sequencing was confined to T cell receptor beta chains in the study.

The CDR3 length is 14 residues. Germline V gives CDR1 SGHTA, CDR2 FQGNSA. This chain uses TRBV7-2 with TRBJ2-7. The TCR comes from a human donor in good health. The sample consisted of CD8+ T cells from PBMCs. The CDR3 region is CASSLVATSYEQYF.